Following are 29 T cell receptor beta chains from one sample sequenced in a study of blood T cell repertoires in COVID-19. Sequenced by immunoSEQ multiplex PCR; TCRdb stores in-frame clones only, minus some. The data show approximately 220,000 clones, with under 90% seen just once and roughly 2.5% held by the top ten. The source material was peripheral blood. These receptors all come from a woman aged 40-49 years with active or convalescent COVID-19.

This chain connects TRBV25-1 to TRBJ1-6, with D possibly matching TRBD1 (5 bases). Germline-derived CDR1 and CDR2 are MGHDK and SYGVNS. The CDR3 runs 15 residues. V was trimmed by 2 bases and J by 3 bases, leaving 8 bases between them. CDR3 in amino acids: CASSESQGYNSPLHF. The CDR3 bases are TGTGCCAGCAGTGAAAGTCAGGGCTATAATTCACCCCTCCACTTT. Based on the CDR3 plus reference TRBV25-1 and TRBJ1-6, the full variable domain is EADIYQTPRYLVIGTGKKITLECSQTMGHDKMYWYQQDPGMELHLIHYSYGVNSTEKGDLSSESTVSRIRTEHFPLTLESARPSHTSQYLCASSESQGYNSPLHFGNGTRLTVT.

The rearrangement uses TRBV12-1 and TRBJ2-3; the table's D call of TRBD1 was not tested on the DNA. TRBV12-1 is deemed a pseudogene. This CDR3 has 16 amino acids. This chain's CDR3 is CASSRDRGQSTDTQYF. In nucleotides, the CDR3 is TGTGCCAGCAGTCGAGACAGGGGGCAAAGCACAGATACGCAGTATTTT.

The chain carries TRBV7-8 and TRBJ1-6; D is ambiguous. The V gene lost 0 bases and the J gene lost 7 bases, with 7 bases spanning the gap. Germline lookup yields CDR1 SGHVS and CDR2 FQNEAQ. This CDR3 is 14 amino acids long. The CDR3 loop reads CASSLASRNSPLHF. CDR3 bases: TGTGCCAGCAGCTTAGCAAGCCGGAATTCACCCCTCCACTTT.

The chain joins TRBV2 to TRBJ1-5; weak D call: TRBD1 (5 bases). The CDR3 contains 14 residues. Trimming took 6 bases from V and 0 from J, leaving 9 bases between them. Germline CDR1 SNHLY, CDR2 FYNNEI. CDR3 in DNA: TGTGCCAGCAGCGCCACAGGTAGCAATCAGCCCCAGCATTTT. Protein sequence: CASSATGSNQPQHF.

The rearrangement links TRBV5-1 to TRBJ2-4, with D possibly matching TRBD1 (6 bases). CDR3 length equals 16 residues. V lost 4 bases and J 3 bases, leaving 17 bases between the germline ends. Germline CDR1 SGHRS, CDR2 YFSETQ. This CDR3 is CASSTGSSGVKNIQYF. As DNA, the CDR3 is TGCGCCAGCAGCACGGGTTCCTCAGGGGTCAAAAACATTCAGTACTTC.

This chain uses TRBV2 with TRBJ1-1; D is unclear. Germline V gene sequence: CDR1 SNHLY, CDR2 FYNNEI. The length of the CDR3 is 15 residues. With 8 bases removed from V and 0 bases from J, the gap between germline ends came to 16 bases. The chain's CDR3 is CASPENSHMNTEAFF. Written as DNA, the CDR3 is TGTGCCAGCCCCGAGAACAGTCATATGAACACTGAAGCTTTCTTT.

The V and J genes are TRBV9 and TRBJ2-1; 10 nucleotides agree with TRBD2. The CDR3 sequence is 19 residues long. Germline V gene lookup returns CDR1 SGDLS and CDR2 YYNGEE. The J segment lost 0 bases and the V segment lost 3 bases, leaving 12 bases of the junction unmatched. CDR3 residues: CASSARRSSGGISYNEQFF. DNA of the CDR3: TGTGCCAGCAGCGCGAGGAGGAGTAGCGGGGGGATCTCCTACAATGAGCAGTTCTTC.

The chain uses TRBV5-6 and TRBJ1-2; TRBD1 might be the D (6 bases). Between the trimmed V and J ends, which lost 0 bases and 0 bases, there was a span of 9 bases. Germline CDR1 reads SGHDT; CDR2 reads YYEEEE. The CDR3 has 15 amino acids. CDR3 residues: CASSLVGTSNYGYTF. The CDR3 DNA follows: TGTGCCAGCAGCTTGGTAGGGACATCTAACTATGGCTACACCTTC.

A word on this clone: Other DNA variants within this sample encode the same CDR3. The rearrangement links TRBV7-3 to TRBJ2-7, with 7 bases matching TRBD1. The CDR3 sequence is 13 residues long. V shed 4 bases and J 3 bases; nucleotides not matched to a gene: 3. Per germline, CDR1 SGHTA and CDR2 FQGTGA. As DNA, the CDR3 is TGTGCCAGCAGCTCTTCAGGGGGCTACGAGCAGTACTTC. Its translation: CASSSSGGYEQYF.

Only a few counts were recorded for this clone. The chain employs TRBV11-3 and TRBJ1-1, with D possibly matching TRBD1 (6 bases). V was clipped by 6 bases and J by 0 bases, with 11 bases between them. CDR1 is SGHNT, CDR2 YENEEA, per germline. The CDR3 contains 14 residues. The CDR3 here is CASSPQGLNTEAFF. DNA for the CDR3: TGTGCCAGCAGTCCACAGGGATTGAACACTGAAGCTTTCTTT.

J is TRBJ2-7 and V is TRBV5-6; D is unresolved. Trimming stripped 2 bases from V and 2 bases from J, with 14 bases between. CDR1 and CDR2 (germline): SGHDT, YYEEEE. The CDR3 contains 15 residues. CDR3 nucleotide sequence: TGTGCCAGCAGCTTAAAGCCAGCGCGAACCTACGAGCAGTACTTC. This sequence encodes CASSLKPARTYEQYF.

In the case of this clone: Other nucleotide sequences in the sample specify the same CDR3. This chain connects TRBV6-5 to TRBJ1-5, with D possibly TRBD1 on 6 matching bases. With 7 bases removed from V and 2 bases from J, the gap between germline ends came to 9 bases. Germline-derived CDR1 and CDR2 are MNHEY and SVGAGI. This CDR3 has 13 residues. This chain's CDR3 is CASNNRGNQPQHF. CDR3 DNA: TGTGCCAGCAACAACAGGGGCAATCAGCCCCAGCATTTT.

The J gene is TRBJ1-2, the V gene TRBV29-1, with a possible D match to TRBD1 (6 bases). CDR3 length: 12 residues. Trimming pared 5 bases from V and 4 bases from J, leaving 11 bases between. CDR1 and CDR2 (germline): SQVTM, ANQGSEA. For the CDR3, the DNA is TGCAGCGTTCTAAGGGGGGGCTATGGCTACACCTTC. Translation: CSVLRGGYGYTF.

As concerns this clone: An end of the junction differs from the germline gene, which may be a read error. V usage is TRBV4-1 and J usage is TRBJ1-4; D possibly corresponds to TRBD1 (5 bases). Germline lookup yields CDR1 MGHRA and CDR2 YSYEKL. This CDR3 contains 14 residues. CDR3 protein: CASSQDSYGAVIVF. The CDR3 DNA is TGCGCCAGCAGCCAAGATTCATATGGGGCCGTGATTGTTTTT.

The chain combines TRBV28 with TRBJ1-3, with a possible D match to TRBD1 (6 bases). The germline V gene encodes CDR1 MDHEN and CDR2 SYDVKM. The V gene lost 2 bases and the J gene lost 2 bases, with 13 bases spanning the gap. The CDR3 is 16 amino acids. CDR3 nucleotides: TGTGCCAGCAGTTTAGGGCAGGGGCTCCCTGGAAACACCATATATTTT. Its protein product is CASSLGQGLPGNTIYF.

J is TRBJ1-1 and V is TRBV9; D not certain. Trimming cost V 0 bases and J 2 bases, with 8 bases left between them. This CDR3 is built from 14 residues. Germline lookup yields CDR1 SGDLS and CDR2 YYNGEE. This CDR3 is CASSVDRGNTEAFF. As DNA, the CDR3 is TGTGCCAGCAGCGTAGACCGAGGAAACACTGAAGCTTTCTTT.

This clone was picked up a small number of times. V and J are TRBV19 and TRBJ2-2; 14 bases fit TRBD2. Germline V gives CDR1 LNHDA, CDR2 SQIVND (reference sequence). Trimming took 3 bases from V and 5 from J; bases not matched to a gene: 20. CDR3 length equals 22 residues. The CDR3 nucleotides are TGTGCCAGTAGTATGTCTTCCGGGTACGGGACTAGCGGGAGCCAAGGGACCGGGGAGCTGTTTTTT. Amino acid sequence: CASSMSSGYGTSGSQGTGELFF.

This clone was detected only once. The chain links TRBV11-2 to TRBJ2-7, with 9 bases lining up with TRBD1. Trimming removed 1 base from V and 4 bases from J; junction bases left unmatched: 2. CDR1 and CDR2 (germline): SGHAT, FQNNGV. The CDR3 covers 14 residues. The CDR3 reads CASSLAGQGYEQYF. CDR3 in DNA: TGTGCCAGCAGCTTAGCCGGACAGGGGTACGAGCAGTACTTC. The full variable domain, in which reference TRBV11-2 and TRBJ2-7 provide the parts outside the CDR3, is EAGVAQSPRYKIIEKRQSVAFWCNPISGHATLYWYQQILGQGPKLLIQFQNNGVVDDSQLPKDRFSAERLKGVDSTLKIQPAKLEDSAVYLCASSLAGQGYEQYFGPGTRLTVT.

This chain links TRBV6-1 with TRBJ2-2; 8 bases are a match to TRBD1. The CDR3 consists of 15 residues. The V segment lost 3 bases and the J segment 4 bases; nucleotides outside the gene matches: 4. Germline V gives CDR1 MNHNS, CDR2 SASEGT. The CDR3 region is CASSEDRAPTGELFF. The CDR3 DNA follows: TGTGCCAGCAGTGAGGACAGGGCCCCCACCGGGGAGCTGTTTTTT.

On this clone: Other nucleotide sequences from this sample produce the same CDR3. The V and J genes are TRBV27 and TRBJ1-5; D call uncertain. The CDR3 sequence is 12 residues long. Trimming cost V 1 base and J 6 bases, with 4 bases left between them. Germline values: CDR1 MNHEY, CDR2 SMNVEV (reference sequence). The CDR3 reads CASSLYGQPQHF. CDR3 nucleotide sequence: TGTGCCAGCAGTTTATACGGTCAGCCCCAGCATTTT.

This chain links TRBV4-3 with TRBJ1-2; D is perhaps TRBD1 (5 bases). Trimming took off 5 bases at V and 6 bases at J, with 10 bases between the two ends. In germline, CDR1 is LGHNA, CDR2 YSLEER. The CDR3 has 12 residues. CDR3 residues: CASSRGRDGYTF. As DNA, the CDR3 is TGCGCCAGCAGCAGGGGCAGGGATGGCTACACCTTC.

The chain couples TRBV7-3 to TRBJ1-6; 10 bases line up with TRBD1. CDR1 is SGHTA and CDR2 is FQGTGA in the germline V gene. The CDR3 is 15 residues long. V shed 1 base and J 7 bases; nucleotides not matched to a gene: 1. This CDR3 reads CASSLMGQGNSPLHF. Written as DNA, the CDR3 is TGTGCCAGCAGCTTAATGGGACAGGGGAATTCACCCCTCCACTTT.

The V gene is TRBV28, the J gene TRBJ2-7, with 7 bases aligning to TRBD1. CDR1 is MDHEN and CDR2 is SYDVKM in the germline V gene. The CDR3 is 12 amino acids. J was trimmed by 6 bases and V by 11 bases; bases with no gene match: 10. CDR3 bases: TGTGCCGCCTTCGACAGGGCCTCCGAGCAGTACTTC. Translating gives CAAFDRASEQYF.

This clone was found once. The chain recombines TRBV30 with TRBJ2-1, with TRBD1 matching over 7 bases. The CDR3 length is 13 residues. The trim removed 5 bases at V and 5 bases at J, leaving 6 bases unmatched. CDR1 is GTSNPN, CDR2 SVGIG, per germline (reference sequence). In DNA form, the CDR3 reads TGTGCCTGGGACAGGGATAACCACAATGAGCAGTTCTTC. Its protein is CAWDRDNHNEQFF.

The V gene is TRBV6-5, the J gene TRBJ1-6; TRBD1 is a possible D gene (6 bases). There are 13 residues in the CDR3. Trimming cost V 6 bases and J 10 bases, with 13 bases left between them. CDR1 and CDR2 from the germline V gene are MNHEY and SVGAGI. CDR3: CASRDTGKSPLHF. The CDR3 DNA reads TGTGCCAGCAGGGATACAGGGAAGTCACCCCTCCACTTT.

The rearrangement links TRBV6-6 to TRBJ2-7; 9 bases align to TRBD1. Germline-derived CDR1 and CDR2 are MNHNY and SVGAGI (reference sequence). V shed 5 bases, J shed 3 bases, and the junction held 14 bases outside the gene matches. The CDR3 sequence is 17 residues long. The CDR3 reads CASSHLIMTGGIYEQYF. CDR3 nucleotide sequence: TGTGCCAGCAGTCACCTCATCATGACAGGGGGAATCTACGAGCAGTACTTC.

The gene calls are TRBV6-1 and TRBJ1-2; no clear D gene. The CDR3 is 15 residues long. With 1 base removed from V and 4 bases from J, the gap between germline ends came to 13 bases. In germline, CDR1 is MNHNS, CDR2 SASEGT. The CDR3 nucleotides are TGTGCCAGCAGTGAAGTTCCGCGAGGAACCTATGGCTACACCTTC. Translation: CASSEVPRGTYGYTF.

The rearrangement joins TRBV5-1 to TRBJ1-2, with D uncertain. CDR1 and CDR2 from the germline V gene are SGHRS and YFSETQ. The CDR3 spans 14 residues. V was shortened by 5 bases and J by 2 bases, with 13 bases between the two germline ends. The CDR3 reads CASREKDKNYGYTF. The DNA of the CDR3 is TGCGCCAGCAGAGAAAAAGACAAGAACTATGGCTACACCTTC. The variable domain in full, completed from reference TRBV5-1 and TRBJ1-2, reads KAGVTQTPRYLIKTRGQQVTLSCSPISGHRSVSWYQQTPGQGLQFLFEYFSETQRNKGNFPGRFSGRQFSNSRSEMNVSTLELGDSALYLCASREKDKNYGYTFGSGTRLTVV.

The rearrangement uses TRBV24-1 and TRBJ2-7, with 11 bases that match TRBD2. CDR1 KGHDR and CDR2 SFDVKD come from the germline V gene. V shed 3 bases and J 5 bases; nucleotides not matched to a gene: 5. The CDR3 covers 15 residues. CDR3 amino acids: CATSDASGRIDEQYF. CDR3 DNA: TGTGCCACCAGTGATGCTAGCGGGAGGATCGACGAGCAGTACTTC.